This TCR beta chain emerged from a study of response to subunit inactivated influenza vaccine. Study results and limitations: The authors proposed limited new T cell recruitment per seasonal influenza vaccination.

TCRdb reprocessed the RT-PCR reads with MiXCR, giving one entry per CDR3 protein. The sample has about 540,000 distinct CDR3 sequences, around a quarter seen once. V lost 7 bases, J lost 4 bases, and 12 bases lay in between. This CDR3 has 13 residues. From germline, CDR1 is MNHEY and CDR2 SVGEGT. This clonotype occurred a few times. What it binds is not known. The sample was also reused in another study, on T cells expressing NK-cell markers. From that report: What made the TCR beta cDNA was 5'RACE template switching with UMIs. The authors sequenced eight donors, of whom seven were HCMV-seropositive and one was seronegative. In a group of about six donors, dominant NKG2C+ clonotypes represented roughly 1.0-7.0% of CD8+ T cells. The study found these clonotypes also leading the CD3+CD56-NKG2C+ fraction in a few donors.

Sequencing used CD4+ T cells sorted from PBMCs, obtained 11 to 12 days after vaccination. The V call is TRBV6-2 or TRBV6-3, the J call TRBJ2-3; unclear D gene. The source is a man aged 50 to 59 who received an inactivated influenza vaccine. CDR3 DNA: TGTGCCAGCATTAAGACCGCATCAGATACGCAGTATTTT. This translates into CASIKTASDTQYF.